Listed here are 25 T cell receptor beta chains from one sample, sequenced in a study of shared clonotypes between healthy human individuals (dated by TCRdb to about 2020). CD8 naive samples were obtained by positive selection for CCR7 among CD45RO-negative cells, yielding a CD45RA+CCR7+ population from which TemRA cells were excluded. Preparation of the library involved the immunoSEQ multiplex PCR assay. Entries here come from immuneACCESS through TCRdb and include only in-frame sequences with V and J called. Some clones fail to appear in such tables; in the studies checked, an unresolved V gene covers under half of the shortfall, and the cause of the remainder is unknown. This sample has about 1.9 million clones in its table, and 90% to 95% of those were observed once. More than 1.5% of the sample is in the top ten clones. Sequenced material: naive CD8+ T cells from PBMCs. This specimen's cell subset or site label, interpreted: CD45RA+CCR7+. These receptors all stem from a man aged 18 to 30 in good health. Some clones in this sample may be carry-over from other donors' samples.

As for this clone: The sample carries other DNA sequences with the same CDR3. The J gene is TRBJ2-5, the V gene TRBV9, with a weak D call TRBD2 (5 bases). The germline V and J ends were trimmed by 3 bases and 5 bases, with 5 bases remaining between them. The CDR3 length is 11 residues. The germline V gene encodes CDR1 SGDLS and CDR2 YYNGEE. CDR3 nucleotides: TGTGCCAGCAGCGGAGGGGAGACCCAGTACTTC. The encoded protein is CASSGGETQYF.

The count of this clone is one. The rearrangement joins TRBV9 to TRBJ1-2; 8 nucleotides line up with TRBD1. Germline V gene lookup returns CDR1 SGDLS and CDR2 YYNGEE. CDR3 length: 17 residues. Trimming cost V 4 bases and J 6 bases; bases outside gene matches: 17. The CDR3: CASSHTLDRVMGNGYTF. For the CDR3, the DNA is TGTGCCAGCAGCCACACCCTGGACAGGGTGATGGGAAATGGCTACACCTTC. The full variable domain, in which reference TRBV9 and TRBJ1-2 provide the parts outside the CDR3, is DSGVTQTPKHLITATGQRVTLRCSPRSGDLSVYWYQQSLDQGLQFLIQYYNGEERAKGNILERFSAQQFPDLHSELNLSSLELGDSALYFCASSHTLDRVMGNGYTFGSGTRLTVV.

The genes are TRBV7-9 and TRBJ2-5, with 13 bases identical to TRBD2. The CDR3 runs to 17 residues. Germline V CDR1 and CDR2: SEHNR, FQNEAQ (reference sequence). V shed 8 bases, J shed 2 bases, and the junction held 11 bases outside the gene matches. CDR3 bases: TGTGCCAGCCGCCCCCCGGGACTAGCGGGAATACAAGAGACCCAGTACTTC. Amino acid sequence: CASRPPGLAGIQETQYF.

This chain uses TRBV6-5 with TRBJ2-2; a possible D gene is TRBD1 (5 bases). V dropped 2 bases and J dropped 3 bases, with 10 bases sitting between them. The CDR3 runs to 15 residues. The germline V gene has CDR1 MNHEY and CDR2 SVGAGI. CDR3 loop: CASSYMGPYTGELFF. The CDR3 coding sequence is TGTGCCAGCAGTTACATGGGGCCCTACACCGGGGAGCTGTTTTTT.

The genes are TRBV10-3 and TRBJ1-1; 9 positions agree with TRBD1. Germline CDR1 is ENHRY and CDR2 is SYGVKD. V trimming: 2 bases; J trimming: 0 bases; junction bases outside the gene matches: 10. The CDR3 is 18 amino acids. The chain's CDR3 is CAISELGTGTYLNTEAFF. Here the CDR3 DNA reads TGTGCCATCAGTGAGCTGGGGACAGGGACTTACTTGAACACTGAAGCTTTCTTT.

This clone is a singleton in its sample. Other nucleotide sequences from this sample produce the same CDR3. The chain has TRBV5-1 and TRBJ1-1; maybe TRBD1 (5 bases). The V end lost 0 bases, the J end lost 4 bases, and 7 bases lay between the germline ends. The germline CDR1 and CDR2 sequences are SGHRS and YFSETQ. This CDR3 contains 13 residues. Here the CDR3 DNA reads TGCGCCAGCAGCTTGGGCAGGGCCACTGAAGCTTTCTTT. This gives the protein CASSLGRATEAFF.

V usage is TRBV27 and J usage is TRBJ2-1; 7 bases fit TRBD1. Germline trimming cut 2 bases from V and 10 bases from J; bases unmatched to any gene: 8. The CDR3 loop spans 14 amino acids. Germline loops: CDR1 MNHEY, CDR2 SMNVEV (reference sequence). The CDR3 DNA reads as TGTGCCAGCAGTTTAAGAGATGAGGGGGCCGAGCAGTTCTTC. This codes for CASSLRDEGAEQFF.

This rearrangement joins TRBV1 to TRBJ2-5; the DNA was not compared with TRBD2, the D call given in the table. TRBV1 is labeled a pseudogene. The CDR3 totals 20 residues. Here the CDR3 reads CTSSQGTSLAGGLKVETQYF. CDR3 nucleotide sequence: TGCACCAGCAGCCAAGGCACGTCACTAGCGGGAGGGCTGAAAGTGGAGACCCAGTACTTC.

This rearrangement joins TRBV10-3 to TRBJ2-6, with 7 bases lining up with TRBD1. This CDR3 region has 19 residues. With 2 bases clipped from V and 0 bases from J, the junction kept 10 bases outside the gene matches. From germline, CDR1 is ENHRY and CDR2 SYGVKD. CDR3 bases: TGTGCCATCAGTGAGAACATACGGGACAGAGTCTCTGGGGCCAACGTCCTGACTTTC. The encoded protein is CAISENIRDRVSGANVLTF.

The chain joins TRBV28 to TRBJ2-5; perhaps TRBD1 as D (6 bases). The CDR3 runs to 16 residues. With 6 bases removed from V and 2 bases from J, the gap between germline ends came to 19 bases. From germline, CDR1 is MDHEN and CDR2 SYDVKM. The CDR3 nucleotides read TGTGCCAGCAGCCTCAGCATAGGGGGTATTCAAGAGACCCAGTACTTC. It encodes CASSLSIGGIQETQYF.

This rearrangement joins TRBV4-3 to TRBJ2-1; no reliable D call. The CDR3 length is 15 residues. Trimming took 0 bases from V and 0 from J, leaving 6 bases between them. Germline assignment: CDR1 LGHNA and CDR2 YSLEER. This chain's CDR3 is CASSQDTFSYNEQFF. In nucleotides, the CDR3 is TGCGCCAGCAGCCAAGATACTTTCTCCTACAATGAGCAGTTCTTC.

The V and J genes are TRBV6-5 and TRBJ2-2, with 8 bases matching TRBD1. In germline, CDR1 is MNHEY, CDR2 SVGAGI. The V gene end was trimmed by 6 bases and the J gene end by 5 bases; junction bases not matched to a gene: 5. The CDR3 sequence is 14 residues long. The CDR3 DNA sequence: TGTGCCAGCAGCTTAACAGGGGGGACCGGGGAGCTGTTTTTT. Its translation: CASSLTGGTGELFF.

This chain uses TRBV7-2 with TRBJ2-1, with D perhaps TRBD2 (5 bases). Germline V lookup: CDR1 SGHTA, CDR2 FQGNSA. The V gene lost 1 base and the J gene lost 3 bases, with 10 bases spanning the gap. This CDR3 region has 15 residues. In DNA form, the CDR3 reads TGTGCCAGCAGCTTAGGGGGAGTTATCTACAATGAGCAGTTCTTC. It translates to CASSLGGVIYNEQFF.

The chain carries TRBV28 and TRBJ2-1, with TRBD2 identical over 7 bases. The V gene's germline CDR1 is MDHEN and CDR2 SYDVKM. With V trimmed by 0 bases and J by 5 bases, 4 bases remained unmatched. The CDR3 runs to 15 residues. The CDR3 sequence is CASSLWGSGHNEQFF. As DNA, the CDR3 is TGTGCCAGCAGTTTATGGGGTAGCGGGCACAATGAGCAGTTCTTC.

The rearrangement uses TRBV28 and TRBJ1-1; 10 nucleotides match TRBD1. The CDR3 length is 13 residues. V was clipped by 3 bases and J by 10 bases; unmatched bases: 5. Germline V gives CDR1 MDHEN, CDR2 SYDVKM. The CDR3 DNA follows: TGTGCCAGCAGTTTTTTAGGGGACAGGGGAGCTTTCTTT. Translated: CASSFLGDRGAFF.

This CDR3 reads CASSARDRVYEQYF. The CDR3, as DNA: TGTGCCAGCAGCGCCCGGGACAGGGTTTACGAGCAGTACTTC. The chain combines TRBV11-2 with TRBJ2-7, with 9 bases lining up with TRBD1. This CDR3 has 14 residues. V was clipped by 5 bases and J by 4 bases; unmatched bases: 6. The germline V gene has CDR1 SGHAT and CDR2 FQNNGV. Looking up the rest from reference TRBV11-2 and TRBJ2-7 gives the full variable domain: EAGVAQSPRYKIIEKRQSVAFWCNPISGHATLYWYQQILGQGPKLLIQFQNNGVVDDSQLPKDRFSAERLKGVDSTLKIQPAKLEDSAVYLCASSARDRVYEQYFGPGTRLTVT.

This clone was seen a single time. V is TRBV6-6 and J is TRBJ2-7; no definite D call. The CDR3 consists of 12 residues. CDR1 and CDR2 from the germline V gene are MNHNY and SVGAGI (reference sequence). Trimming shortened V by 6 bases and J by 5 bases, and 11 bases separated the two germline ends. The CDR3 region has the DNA TGTGCCAGCAGCGACGATCTACACGAGCAGTACTTC. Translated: CASSDDLHEQYF.

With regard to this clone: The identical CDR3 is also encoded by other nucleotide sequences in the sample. The CDR3 coding sequence is TGTGCTAGTGGTTTGGTACCAAGCGGGGAGCTGTTTTTT. It translates to CASGLVPSGELFF. The gene calls are TRBV12-5 and TRBJ2-2, with D unresolved. CDR1 and CDR2 from the germline V gene are LGHNT and FRNRAP. Trimming took off 0 bases at V and 7 bases at J, with 6 bases between the two ends. The CDR3 covers 13 residues.

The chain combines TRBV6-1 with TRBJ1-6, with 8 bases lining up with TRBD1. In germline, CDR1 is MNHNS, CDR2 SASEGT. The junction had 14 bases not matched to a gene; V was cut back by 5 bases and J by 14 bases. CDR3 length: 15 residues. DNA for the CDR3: TGTGCCAGCAGTCATCCCGGGACAGGACAATTCACCCTCCACTTT. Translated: CASSHPGTGQFTLHF.

CDR3 residues: CASSFQRVGTGELFF. CDR3 nucleotide sequence: TGTGCCAGCAGCTTCCAACGGGTGGGCACCGGGGAGCTGTTTTTT. V and J are TRBV11-2 and TRBJ2-2; no clear D gene. The CDR3 spans 15 residues. The germline CDR1 and CDR2 sequences are SGHAT and FQNNGV. The V and J ends lost 3 bases and 4 bases respectively, with 12 bases between them. Drawing the rest from reference TRBV11-2 and TRBJ2-2, the complete variable domain is EAGVAQSPRYKIIEKRQSVAFWCNPISGHATLYWYQQILGQGPKLLIQFQNNGVVDDSQLPKDRFSAERLKGVDSTLKIQPAKLEDSAVYLCASSFQRVGTGELFFGEGSRLTVL.

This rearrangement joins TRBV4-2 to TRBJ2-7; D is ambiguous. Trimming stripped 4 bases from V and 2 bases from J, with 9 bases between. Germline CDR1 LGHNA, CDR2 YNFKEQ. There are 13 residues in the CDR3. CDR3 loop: CASSLNPPYEQYF. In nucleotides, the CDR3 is TGTGCCAGCAGCCTAAACCCCCCCTACGAGCAGTACTTC.

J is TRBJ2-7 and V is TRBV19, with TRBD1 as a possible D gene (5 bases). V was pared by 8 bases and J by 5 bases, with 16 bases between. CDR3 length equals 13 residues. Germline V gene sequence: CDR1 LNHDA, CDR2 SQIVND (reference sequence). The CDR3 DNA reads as TGTGCCAGTTTACAGGACCTCCTCCACGAGCAGTACTTC. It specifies CASLQDLLHEQYF. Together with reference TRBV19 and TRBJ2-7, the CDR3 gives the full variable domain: DGGITQSPKYLFRKEGQNVTLSCEQNLNHDAMYWYRQDPGQGLRLIYYSQIVNDFQKGDIAEGYSVSREKKESFPLTVTSAQKNPTAFYLCASLQDLLHEQYFGPGTRLTVT.

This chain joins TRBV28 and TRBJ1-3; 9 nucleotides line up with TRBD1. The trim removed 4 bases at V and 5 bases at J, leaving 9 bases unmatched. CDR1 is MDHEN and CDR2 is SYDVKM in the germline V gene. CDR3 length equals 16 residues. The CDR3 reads CASSYVRQGDRNTIYF. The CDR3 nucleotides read TGTGCCAGCAGTTACGTGCGACAGGGGGACAGAAACACCATATATTTT.

CDR3 amino acids: CASSLVAGGPDGELFF. The CDR3 DNA reads as TGTGCCAGCAGTTTAGTAGCGGGAGGGCCAGATGGGGAGCTGTTTTTT. This rearrangement joins TRBV28 to TRBJ2-2, with TRBD2 matching over 11 bases. The J segment lost 8 bases and the V segment lost 2 bases, leaving 7 bases of the junction unmatched. CDR3 size: 16 residues. Germline assignment: CDR1 MDHEN and CDR2 SYDVKM.

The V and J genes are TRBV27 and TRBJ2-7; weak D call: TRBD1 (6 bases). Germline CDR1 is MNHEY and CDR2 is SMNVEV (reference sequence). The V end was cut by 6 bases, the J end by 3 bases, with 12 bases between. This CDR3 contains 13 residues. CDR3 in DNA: TGTGCCAGCAGGAATACAGGGATCTACGAGCAGTACTTC. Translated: CASRNTGIYEQYF.